The 9 T cell receptor beta chains below were found in one sample sequenced in a study of early T cells in non-severe SARS-CoV-2 infection. Using its own MiXCR run on the 5' RACE reads, TCRdb lists one record per CDR3 protein. The repertoire consists of 45,000 to 75,000 distinct CDR3 sequences, with roughly 12% occurring once and the leading ten covering less than 6%. The sequencing input was whole blood. These receptors were taken from an adult who was a healthcare worker with PCR-confirmed SARS-CoV-2 infection or an uninfected control (not recorded which).

This clonotype was seen only a few times. This chain connects TRBV7-9 to TRBJ1-5; the D gene is possibly TRBD1 (5 bases). There are 14 residues in the CDR3. Germline V CDR1 and CDR2: SEHNR, FQNEAQ (reference sequence). The V end was cut by 8 bases, the J end by 0 bases, with 11 bases between. The DNA for the CDR3 is TGTGCCAGCGATGCAGGGCTTAGCAATCAGCCCCAGCATTTT. Its translation: CASDAGLSNQPQHF.

This rearrangement joins TRBV29-1 to TRBJ2-1; 7 bases match TRBD2. The CDR3 is 13 residues long. CDR1 is SQVTM and CDR2 is ANQGSEA in the germline V gene. Trimming removed 7 bases from V and 8 bases from J; junction bases left unmatched: 11. Here the CDR3 reads CSGLAGAWDEQFF. The CDR3 nucleotides are TGCAGCGGTCTGGCGGGAGCGTGGGATGAGCAGTTCTTC.

The V gene is TRBV29-1, the J gene TRBJ2-3; 8 nucleotides match TRBD2. The V gene end was trimmed by 6 bases and the J gene end by 2 bases; junction bases not matched to a gene: 7. CDR1 and CDR2 (germline): SQVTM, ANQGSEA. The CDR3 contains 14 residues. The CDR3: CSVVSGGATDTQYF. CDR3 coding DNA: TGCAGCGTGGTCAGCGGGGGTGCCACAGATACGCAGTATTTT.

The table lists this clonotype with many counts. This sequence joins TRBV6-5 and TRBJ1-1; maybe TRBD1 (6 bases). This CDR3 contains 14 residues. Germline V gene lookup returns CDR1 MNHEY and CDR2 SVGAGI. The V gene lost 6 bases and the J gene lost 4 bases, with 15 bases spanning the gap. The CDR3 nucleotides are TGTGCCAGCAGAGACAGGTCGGTTAGCACTGAAGCTTTCTTT. This encodes CASRDRSVSTEAFF.

The chain links TRBV6-2 or TRBV6-3 to TRBJ2-1; TRBD2 matches 11 bases. CDR3 length: 15 amino acids. The germline V gene encodes CDR1 MNHEY and CDR2 SVGEGT. The J segment lost 6 bases and the V segment lost 9 bases, leaving 10 bases of the junction unmatched. CDR3 DNA sequence: TGTGCCAGTCGCCATAGCGGGAGGGCCCTCAATGAGCAGTTCTTC. Translating it yields CASRHSGRALNEQFF.

The chain recombines TRBV2 with TRBJ2-7, with 10 bases identical to TRBD2. From germline, CDR1 is SNHLY and CDR2 FYNNEI. The CDR3 covers 15 residues. The V and J ends lost 6 bases and 3 bases, in that order; junction bases with no gene match: 8. As DNA, the CDR3 is TGTGCCAGCAGAGCTCTAGCGGGAGAGTACTACGAGCAGTACTTC. This gives the protein CASRALAGEYYEQYF.

This clonotype came up a few times. This rearrangement joins TRBV28 to TRBJ2-7; D not resolved. The CDR3 totals 16 residues. Germline-derived CDR1 and CDR2 are MDHEN and SYDVKM. V lost 3 bases, J lost 9 bases, and 24 bases lay in between. This CDR3 reads CASSLSKLTQTRGQYF. CDR3 nucleotide sequence: TGTGCCAGCAGTTTGAGTAAACTAACCCAAACACGCGGGCAGTACTTC.

This clonotype came up many times. This rearrangement joins TRBV7-8 to TRBJ2-7, with TRBD1 matching over 7 bases. In germline, CDR1 is SGHVS, CDR2 FQNEAQ. The J segment lost 5 bases and the V segment lost 5 bases, leaving 12 bases of the junction unmatched. The CDR3 loop spans 15 amino acids. The CDR3 here is CASSKHRGPGDEQYF. The CDR3 nucleotides read TGTGCCAGCAGCAAACACAGGGGTCCTGGAGACGAGCAGTACTTC.

V is TRBV12-3 or TRBV12-4 and J is TRBJ2-2; TRBD2 matches at 9 bases. Losses at the gene ends were 6 bases for V and 4 bases for J; bases not matched to a gene: 15. CDR3 length: 18 residues. This chain's CDR3 is CASSTLPIAGVGTGELFF. The CDR3 coding sequence is TGTGCCAGCAGCACCTTACCCATAGCGGGAGTGGGCACCGGGGAGCTGTTTTTT.